The sequence of this TCR beta chain was determined in a study of vaccination effects on CD4 cells after COVID-19. Study as a whole: Peptides at roughly 9.2 ug/ml and IL-2 at about 10 IU/ml were added to roughly 2 million PBMC per well.

Having been cultured for approximately ten days, the cells underwent CD4+ T cell isolation. The healthy vaccine recipients, who had no prior SARS-CoV-2 infection, showed negative nucleocapsid antibodies. Days 3 and 7 were when half the medium was replaced with IL-2 medium. Libraries were prepared by immunoSEQ multiplex PCR; TCRdb keeps only in-frame clonotypes and omits some of them. Among tens of thousands of clones listed, about 73% were seen once. Details on this clone: Its matching antigen is unknown.

V was cut by 1 base and J by 0 bases, with 9 bases left in between. CDR1 is MNHEY, CDR2 SVGAGI, per germline. CDR3 size: 16 residues. The TCR comes from a human donor who received a COVID-19 vaccine. Sequences were derived from CD4+ T cells from PBMCs cultured without peptide, sampled before COVID-19 vaccination. The chain couples TRBV6-5 to TRBJ2-2; D remains unclear. This CDR3 is CASSYFPGSNTGELFF. In nucleotides, the CDR3 is TGTGCCAGCAGTTACTTTCCGGGTTCGAACACCGGGGAGCTGTTTTTT.